The 11 T cell receptor beta chains below all came from one sample that was sequenced in a study of blood T cell repertoires in COVID-19. Clones were sequenced by immunoSEQ multiplex PCR, and TCRdb holds only the in-frame ones, with some missing. The sample has approximately 50,000 clones, 75% to 85% seen once; the top ten hold approximately 7.6%. Input material: peripheral blood. Every receptor here comes from a human donor in a cohort sampled during active COVID-19.

The chain couples TRBV11-2 to TRBJ2-3; D not resolved. The V end lost 5 bases, the J end lost 0 bases, and 9 bases lay between the germline ends. CDR1 is SGHAT, CDR2 FQNNGV, per germline. The CDR3 length is 14 residues. CDR3 loop: CASSPSRSTDTQYF. Here the CDR3 DNA reads TGTGCCAGCAGCCCGTCCAGGAGCACAGATACGCAGTATTTT.

V is TRBV5-1 and J is TRBJ2-2; D may be TRBD2 (6 bases). V lost 1 base to trimming and J lost 7 bases, with 14 bases between them. The CDR3 runs 15 residues. Germline-derived CDR1 and CDR2 are SGHRS and YFSETQ. This CDR3 reads CASSLLGGFGGELFF. CDR3 coding DNA: TGCGCCAGCAGCTTGTTGGGGGGTTTTGGCGGGGAGCTGTTTTTT. The complete variable domain, with remaining parts taken from reference TRBV5-1 and TRBJ2-2, reads KAGVTQTPRYLIKTRGQQVTLSCSPISGHRSVSWYQQTPGQGLQFLFEYFSETQRNKGNFPGRFSGRQFSNSRSEMNVSTLELGDSALYLCASSLLGGFGGELFFGEGSRLTVL.

The rearrangement links TRBV7-8 to TRBJ1-4; 12 bases are a match to TRBD1. The length of the CDR3 is 16 residues. Germline V CDR1 and CDR2: SGHVS, FQNEAQ. The V gene end was trimmed by 6 bases and the J gene end by 2 bases; junction bases not matched to a gene: 4. DNA for the CDR3: TGTGCCAGCAGGAGGGACAGGGGGCAGACTAATGAAAAACTGTTTTTT. It specifies CASRRDRGQTNEKLFF.

The chain carries TRBV5-3 and TRBJ2-3, with a weak D call TRBD2 (5 bases). TRBV5-3 is labeled an ORF, and its function is uncertain. With 4 bases removed from V and 2 bases from J, the gap between germline ends came to 17 bases. The CDR3 extends over 16 amino acids. The CDR3 reads CARSPRAEETTDTQYF. The CDR3 DNA reads as TGTGCCAGAAGCCCCAGAGCGGAGGAGACCACAGATACGCAGTATTTT.

The chain joins TRBV6-2 or TRBV6-3 to TRBJ1-2; 11 nucleotides line up with TRBD1. This CDR3 is built from 16 residues. Germline lookup yields CDR1 MNHEY and CDR2 SVGEGT. V shed 2 bases, J shed 2 bases, and the junction held 4 bases outside the gene matches. CDR3 sequence (DNA): TGTGCCAGCAGTTACCCTAGGGACAGGGGGAACTATGGCTACACCTTC. Encoded protein: CASSYPRDRGNYGYTF.

This sequence joins TRBV7-9 and TRBJ2-1; TRBD2 matches 8 bases. Trimming cost V 1 base and J 15 bases; bases outside gene matches: 5. This CDR3 is 12 amino acids long. Per germline, CDR1 SEHNR and CDR2 FQNEAQ (reference sequence). The CDR3 loop reads CASSLEAGGWFF. Written as DNA, the CDR3 is TGTGCCAGCAGCTTAGAGGCGGGAGGTTGGTTCTTC.

The genes are TRBV7-3 and TRBJ2-2; tentative D call: TRBD2 (6 bases). Germline CDR1 reads SGHTA; CDR2 reads FQGTGA. The V end lost 5 bases, the J end lost 7 bases, and 17 bases lay between the germline ends. CDR3 size: 15 residues. The CDR3 nucleotides are TGTGCCAGCAGCCCAGTCGGGGGACGGGTCGGGGAGCTGTTTTTT. Its translation: CASSPVGGRVGELFF.

This clone was detected only a few times. This chain connects TRBV6-2 or TRBV6-3 to TRBJ1-4; tentatively, D is TRBD1 (5 bases). The CDR3 is 16 amino acids. Trimming shortened V by 4 bases and J by 0 bases, and 12 bases separated the two germline ends. Germline assignment: CDR1 MNHEY and CDR2 SVGEGT. CDR3 bases: TGTGCCAGCAGTTTGTCCGGACACCCAACTAATGAAAAACTGTTTTTT. This sequence encodes CASSLSGHPTNEKLFF.

The chain employs TRBV7-2 and TRBJ2-3; 12 positions agree with TRBD2. The length of the CDR3 is 17 residues. Germline CDR1 reads SGHTA; CDR2 reads FQGNSA. V lost 0 bases, J lost 0 bases, and 1 base stayed unmatched. CDR3 residues: CASSLAGTSGSTDTQYF. CDR3 nucleotide sequence: TGTGCCAGCAGCTTAGCGGGGACTAGCGGGAGCACAGATACGCAGTATTTT.

The V and J genes are TRBV18 and TRBJ2-7; tentative D call: TRBD2 (6 bases). The germline gives CDR1 KGHSH, CDR2 LQKENI. V was cut by 3 bases and J by 0 bases, with 12 bases left in between. This CDR3 has 15 amino acids. The CDR3 here is CASSPSGSLSYEQYF. Written as DNA, the CDR3 is TGTGCCAGCTCACCCAGCGGGTCGCTCTCCTACGAGCAGTACTTC.

The chain couples TRBV2 to TRBJ2-7, with a possible D match to TRBD1 (6 bases). The CDR3 extends over 14 amino acids. The V and J ends lost 7 bases and 0 bases respectively, with 13 bases between them. Germline loops: CDR1 SNHLY, CDR2 FYNNEI. The CDR3 sequence is CASKWDTSSYEQYF. DNA of the CDR3: TGTGCCAGCAAATGGGACACCTCCTCCTACGAGCAGTACTTC.